The clone carrying this T cell receptor (beta chain) has more than one count but fewer than ten. As yet, its antigen is unknown. The CDR3 covers 18 residues. Trimming left V 0 bases short and J 0 bases short, with 18 bases between. Germline CDR1 and CDR2: LGHNA and YSLEER. Alongside a J-beta primer mix, a sample-barcoded 5' primer served in a second PCR lasting 7 to 11 cycles. In TCRdb, the 5' RACE reads were re-called with MiXCR into one record per CDR3 protein. The sample consists of some 800,000 distinct CDR3 sequences, 25% of them appearing once. The record originates from a study of blood T cells in healthy people across ages. General study points: Versus aged donors, long-lived donors had higher diversity and more naive CD4+ cells.

The same data also went into a second study, on T cells of mothers and their children. That report adds: Compared with unrelated pairs, related mother-child pairs had slightly higher, non-significant overlap.

Sequenced: blood. This TCR came from a boy between 5 and 17 years old in good health. The gene calls are TRBV4-3 and TRBJ2-7; D may be TRBD2 (5 bases). In DNA, the CDR3 is TGCGCCAGCAGCCAAGAGACGACACTGGACTGTAGCTCCTACGAGCAGTACTTC. Protein: CASSQETTLDCSSYEQYF.